Listed below are T cell receptor beta chains from one sample, sequenced in a study of T cell repertoires in cytomegalovirus infection. No antigens are known for them. TCRdb reprocessed the reads with MiXCR, giving one entry per CDR3 protein. The repertoire includes 450,000 to 600,000 distinct CDR3 sequences, around a third of them detected once, and roughly 17% sits in the top ten. The material sequenced was cultured PBMCs, taken from culture after CMV antigen stimulation. Every receptor here comes from a human donor in good health (CMV status not recorded). Some clones in this sample may be carry-over from other donors' samples. Both conserved end residues are part of each CDR3. D genes are given only for firm matches. Clone size appears in some rows only: once, few, many, or a class for an expanded clone.

CDR3 DNA: TGTGCCAGCAAGCGGGAGGGCTACAATGAGCAGTTCTTC; CDR3 protein: CASKREGYNEQFF; clone size: few; V gene: TRBV19; J gene: TRBJ2-1; D gene: TRBD2
CDR3 DNA: TGTGCCAGCAGTTACCTCGCTATGAGCACAGATACGCAGTATTTT; CDR3 protein: CASSYLAMSTDTQYF; clone size: few; V gene: TRBV6-5; J gene: TRBJ2-3; D gene: NA
CDR3 DNA: TGTGCCACCTCTTGGACAGGGGAGAACACTGAAGCTTTCTTT; CDR3 protein: CATSWTGENTEAFF; clone size: NA; V gene: TRBV10-3; J gene: TRBJ1-1; D gene: TRBD1
CDR3 DNA: TGTGCCAGTAGTCCTCGGGCTGCAACTAATGAAAAACTGTTTTTT; CDR3 protein: CASSPRAATNEKLFF; clone size: NA; V gene: TRBV19; J gene: TRBJ1-4; D gene: NA
CDR3 DNA: TGCGCCAGCAGCCCCCGGGACCCCTACGAGCAGTACTTC; CDR3 protein: CASSPRDPYEQYF; clone size: few; V gene: TRBV4-1; J gene: TRBJ2-7; D gene: NA
CDR3 DNA: TGTGCCAGCAGTCAATCCTCCTACGAGCAGTACTTC; CDR3 protein: CASSQSSYEQYF; clone size: NA; V gene: TRBV6-1; J gene: TRBJ2-7; D gene: NA
CDR3 DNA: TGTGCCAGCAAATCCGGGGGAGGGTTATGGGAGCAGTACTTC; CDR3 protein: CASKSGGGLWEQYF; clone size: NA; V gene: TRBV2; J gene: TRBJ2-7; D gene: TRBD2
CDR3 DNA: TGTGCCAGTAGCGGATTGGGACTAGCGGGAGAACTTTATTTT; CDR3 protein: CASSGLGLAGELYF; clone size: few; V gene: TRBV19; J gene: TRBJ2-3; D gene: TRBD2
CDR3 DNA: TGTGCCAGCAGTTACGCGGGGGCGCCTGGAAACACCATATATTTT; CDR3 protein: CASSYAGAPGNTIYF; clone size: NA; V gene: TRBV6-6; J gene: TRBJ1-3; D gene: NA
CDR3 DNA: TGTGCCAGCAGTGAAGCGAAGGCCTACGAGCAGTACTTC; CDR3 protein: CASSEAKAYEQYF; clone size: NA; V gene: TRBV2; J gene: TRBJ2-7; D gene: NA
CDR3 DNA: TGTGCCAGCAGCCCGGGACGAGGGCCGAGCTCCTACGAGCAGTACTTC; CDR3 protein: CASSPGRGPSSYEQYF; clone size: NA; V gene: TRBV7-8; J gene: TRBJ2-7; D gene: NA
CDR3 DNA: TGTGCCAGCAGCCCACGAAGGGGGGCAGGAAACTACGAGCAGTACTTC; CDR3 protein: CASSPRRGAGNYEQYF; clone size: few; V gene: TRBV7-8; J gene: TRBJ2-7; D gene: NA
CDR3 DNA: TGTGCCAGCAGCTCCGGGGACAGGGTGGATCAGCCCCAGCATTTT; CDR3 protein: CASSSGDRVDQPQHF; clone size: NA; V gene: TRBV5-6; J gene: TRBJ1-5; D gene: TRBD1
CDR3 DNA: TGTGCCAGTAGGACTAACAGGGGGTCTGGAAACACCATATATTTT; CDR3 protein: CASRTNRGSGNTIYF; clone size: few; V gene: TRBV19; J gene: TRBJ1-3; D gene: TRBD1
CDR3 DNA: TGTGCCAGTAGTCCCTTCCGGGACAGCAATCAGCCCCAGCATTTT; CDR3 protein: CASSPFRDSNQPQHF; clone size: NA; V gene: TRBV19; J gene: TRBJ1-5; D gene: NA
CDR3 DNA: TGCGCCAGCAGCCACCTTACTGGAGGGGGTGGCTACACCTTC; CDR3 protein: CASSHLTGGGGYTF; clone size: few; V gene: TRBV4-3; J gene: TRBJ1-2; D gene: NA
CDR3 DNA: TGTGCCAGCAGCTTTGACGGTAACACAGATACGCAGTATTTT; CDR3 protein: CASSFDGNTDTQYF; clone size: NA; V gene: TRBV7-3; J gene: TRBJ2-3; D gene: NA
CDR3 DNA: TGTGCCAGCAGGGCCCCACTAGCGGGAGAAACAGATACGCAGTATTTT; CDR3 protein: CASRAPLAGETDTQYF; clone size: few; V gene: TRBV2; J gene: TRBJ2-3; D gene: TRBD2
CDR3 DNA: TGCGCCAGCAGCCAAGAGACAGGGGGCTATGGAGATACGCAGTATTTT; CDR3 protein: CASSQETGGYGDTQYF; clone size: NA; V gene: TRBV4-3; J gene: TRBJ2-3; D gene: TRBD1
CDR3 DNA: TGTGCCAGCAGCTTAGCGACACGCACTGAAGCTTTCTTT; CDR3 protein: CASSLATRTEAFF; clone size: NA; V gene: TRBV7-4; J gene: TRBJ1-1; D gene: NA
CDR3 DNA: TGTGCCAGCAGCCCAACCGACACAGATACGCAGTATTTT; CDR3 protein: CASSPTDTDTQYF; clone size: few; V gene: TRBV7-9; J gene: TRBJ2-3; D gene: NA
CDR3 DNA: TGTGCCAGCAGCCCGACTAGCGGGAGCCGAGCTGAGCAGTTCTTC; CDR3 protein: CASSPTSGSRAEQFF; clone size: NA; V gene: TRBV11-2; J gene: TRBJ2-1; D gene: TRBD2
CDR3 DNA: TGTGCCAGCAACCTACAGGGTACCACAGATACGCAGTATTTT; CDR3 protein: CASNLQGTTDTQYF; clone size: NA; V gene: TRBV28; J gene: TRBJ2-3; D gene: NA
CDR3 DNA: TGTGCCAGCAGCCCCGCCTGGCAGGAGATGAACACTGAAGCTTTCTTT; CDR3 protein: CASSPAWQEMNTEAFF; clone size: NA; V gene: TRBV7-2; J gene: TRBJ1-1; D gene: NA
CDR3 DNA: TGTGCCAGTAGACCACAGGCTCCTAATGAAAAACTGTTTTTT; CDR3 protein: CASRPQAPNEKLFF; clone size: NA; V gene: TRBV19; J gene: TRBJ1-4; D gene: NA
CDR3 DNA: TGTGCCATCAGTGGAGGGACAGCGAACACCGGGGAGCTGTTTTTT; CDR3 protein: CAISGGTANTGELFF; clone size: NA; V gene: TRBV10-3; J gene: TRBJ2-2; D gene: TRBD1
CDR3 DNA: TGTGCCATCAGTGAGTTTCTGGGTGGCCAGCCCCAGCATTTT; CDR3 protein: CAISEFLGGQPQHF; clone size: NA; V gene: TRBV10-3; J gene: TRBJ1-5; D gene: NA
CDR3 DNA: TGTGCCAGCAGGCCCAGAATCCTCTCGGGAAGCTATGGCTACACCTTC; CDR3 protein: CASRPRILSGSYGYTF; clone size: few; V gene: TRBV7-2; J gene: TRBJ1-2; D gene: NA
CDR3 DNA: TGCGCCAGCAGCTTTATCCCTAATCAAGAGCAGTTCTTC; CDR3 protein: CASSFIPNQEQFF; clone size: NA; V gene: TRBV5-1; J gene: TRBJ2-1; D gene: NA
CDR3 DNA: TGTGCCATCAGTGGTCAGCGGGGGGGCACAGATACGCAGTATTTT; CDR3 protein: CAISGQRGGTDTQYF; clone size: few; V gene: TRBV10-3; J gene: TRBJ2-3; D gene: TRBD2
CDR3 DNA: TGTGCCAGCAGTTCGCCGCAGGGAAGGTACGAGCAGTACTTC; CDR3 protein: CASSSPQGRYEQYF; clone size: NA; V gene: TRBV12-3/TRBV12-4; J gene: TRBJ2-7; D gene: NA
CDR3 DNA: TGTGCCAGCAGTTTCGCTCGCCAGGGTCTATCAACGGGATGGCAGCCCCAGCATTTT; CDR3 protein: CASSFARQGLSTGWQPQHF; clone size: NA; V gene: TRBV28; J gene: TRBJ1-5; D gene: NA
CDR3 DNA: TGTGCCACCAGTGATTTCAGGGGCCTTGGGGAGCTGTTTTTT; CDR3 protein: CATSDFRGLGELFF; clone size: few; V gene: TRBV24-1; J gene: TRBJ2-2; D gene: NA
CDR3 DNA: TGTGCCAGCAGTCCCTCCCGGACTAGCGGTCTTACCTACGAGCAGTACTTC; CDR3 protein: CASSPSRTSGLTYEQYF; clone size: NA; V gene: TRBV28; J gene: TRBJ2-7; D gene: TRBD2
CDR3 DNA: TGCGCCAGCAGCCAAAGGGACCAAACGTTTCAGCCCCAGCATTTT; CDR3 protein: CASSQRDQTFQPQHF; clone size: NA; V gene: TRBV4-1; J gene: TRBJ1-5; D gene: NA